The entry below describes one T cell receptor (beta chain). Its specificity is unknown. The sample is drawn from a study of OX40 agonist ivuxolimab in advanced cancers. Study details: Those enrolled were around 87% male, with a mean age of approximately 60 years and ages from roughly 23 to 80. Three partial responders included one hepatocellular carcinoma patient and two cutaneous melanoma patients.

Study conclusions and caveats: Partial responders dosed at 0.1-3.0 mg/kg displayed clonal expansion ranking among the lowest. Expanded peripheral T cells had an undetermined antigen specificity.

Method: immunoSEQ multiplex PCR; TCRdb's copy keeps in-frame clones and lacks some. The sample consists of 25,000 to 40,000 clones, around 83% of them appearing once. Germline CDR1 is SGHNT and CDR2 is YYREEE (reference sequence). V was pared by 4 bases and J by 4 bases, with 14 bases between. This CDR3 is built from 14 residues. V gene TRBV5-4 combines with J gene TRBJ1-2, with D unclear. The specimen was CD4+ or CD8+ T cells sorted from blood, collected in a trial of the OX40 agonist ivuxolimab. The clonotype was recovered from an adult with an advanced solid tumor such as melanoma, head and neck, liver or kidney cancer. The CDR3 bases are TGTGCCAGCAGCCTGGGCGAGGGCGGCTATGGCTACACCTTC. Residues: CASSLGEGGYGYTF.